This T cell receptor beta chain comes out of a study of shared clonotypes between healthy human individuals. Study results and caveats: Clonotypes shared by all four donors outscored non-shared clonotypes in generation probability.

In regard to this clone: Its matching antigen is unknown.

Caucasian adults residing in Nashville, Tennessee made up all the donors. The V end was cut by 7 bases, the J end by 5 bases, with 21 bases between. There are 15 residues in the CDR3. The germline V gene has CDR1 SGHRS and CDR2 YFSETQ. Deep level was the assay's run setting. Libraries were prepared by immunoSEQ multiplex PCR; TCRdb keeps only in-frame clonotypes and omits some of them. There are 850,000 to 1,200,000 clones in the sample; roughly 75% occur only once, and roughly 1.5% lies in the top ten. The chain links TRBV5-1 to TRBJ1-2; D ambiguous. The sequence came from a man in his late teens or twenties in good health. The specimen sequenced was memory CD4+ T cells sorted from blood. The subset is: CD45RA-negative fraction. The CDR3, as DNA: TGCGCCAGCTGCCCCCAAGACGCCCTCGTATATGGCTACACCTTC. Protein product: CASCPQDALVYGYTF.